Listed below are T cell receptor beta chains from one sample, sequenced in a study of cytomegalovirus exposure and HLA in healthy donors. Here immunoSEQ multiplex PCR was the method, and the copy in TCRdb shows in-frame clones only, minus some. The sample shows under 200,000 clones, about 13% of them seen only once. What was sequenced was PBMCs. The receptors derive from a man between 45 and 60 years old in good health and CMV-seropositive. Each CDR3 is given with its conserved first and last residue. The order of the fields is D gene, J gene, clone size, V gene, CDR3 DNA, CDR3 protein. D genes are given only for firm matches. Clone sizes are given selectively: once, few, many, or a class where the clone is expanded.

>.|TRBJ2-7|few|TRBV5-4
TGTGCCAGCAGCTTGACAGGTTCCTACGAGCAGTACTTC
CASSLTGSYEQYF
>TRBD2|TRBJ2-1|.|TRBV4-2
TGTGCCAGCAGCCAGGCTAGCGGGGGGTCTTCCTACAATGAGCAGTTCTTC
CASSQASGGSSYNEQFF
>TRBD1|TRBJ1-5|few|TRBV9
TGTGCCAGCAGCGTGACAGGGGCGGGTCAGCCCCAGCATTTT
CASSVTGAGQPQHF
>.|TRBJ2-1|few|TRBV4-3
TGCGCCAGCAGCCCGAGGGCGCAGAGCTCCTACAATGAGCAGTTCTTC
CASSPRAQSSYNEQFF
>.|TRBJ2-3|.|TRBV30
TGTGCCTGGGGGGGAAGGGGACATTTCACAGATACGCAGTATTTT
CAWGGRGHFTDTQYF
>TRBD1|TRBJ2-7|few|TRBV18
TGTGCCAGCTCACCACTAGGGACAGGGGGCTACGAGCAGTACTTC
CASSPLGTGGYEQYF
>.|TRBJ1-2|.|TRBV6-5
TGTGCCAGCAGTTACTCGTTGTTCGACACCAACTATGGCTACACCTTC
CASSYSLFDTNYGYTF
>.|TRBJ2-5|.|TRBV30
TGTGCCTGGAGTGGGGACAAGCAAGAGACCCAGTACTTC
CAWSGDKQETQYF
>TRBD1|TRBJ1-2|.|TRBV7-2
TGTGCCAGCAGCTCCCCCCCGGGACAGATGAACTATGGCTACACCTTC
CASSSPPGQMNYGYTF
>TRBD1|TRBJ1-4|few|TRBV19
TGTGCCAGTACCAGGGGGAGGAGTGGTGAAAAACTGTTTTTT
CASTRGRSGEKLFF
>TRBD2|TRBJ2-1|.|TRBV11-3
TGTGCCAGCAGCTTAGGCGGGGGGGCCGGAAATGAGCAGTTCTTC
CASSLGGGAGNEQFF
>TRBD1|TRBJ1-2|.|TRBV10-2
TGCGCCAGCGGCGACAGGGGCTATGGCTACACCTTC
CASGDRGYGYTF
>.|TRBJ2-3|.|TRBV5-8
TGTGCCAGCAGCTTGATGAATGGAGGGAGGGATACGCAGTATTTT
CASSLMNGGRDTQYF
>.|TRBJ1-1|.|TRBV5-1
TGCGCCAGCAGCTTAGGAACAGCCTTGAACACTGAAGCTTTCTTT
CASSLGTALNTEAFF
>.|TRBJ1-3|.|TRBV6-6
TGTGCCAGCAGTTATTCGGGGGAGGGAAGTAAGGGCACCATATATTTT
CASSYSGEGSKGTIYF
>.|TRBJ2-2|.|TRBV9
TGTGCCAGCAGCGCAAGTTCTGCAGGGCGTACCGGGGAGCTGTTTTTT
CASSASSAGRTGELFF
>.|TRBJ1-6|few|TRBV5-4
TGTGCCAGCAGCTTGGATGGCGGAAGGAGCTCCTATAATTCACCCCTCCACTTT
CASSLDGGRSSYNSPLHF
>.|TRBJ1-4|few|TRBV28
TGTGCCAGCAGTTACGACAGGCGCCACTATGAAAAACTGTTTTTT
CASSYDRRHYEKLFF
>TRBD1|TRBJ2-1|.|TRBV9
TGTGCCAGCAGCACCACAGGGGACACGGTTAGCTCCTACAATGAGCAGTTCTTC
CASSTTGDTVSSYNEQFF
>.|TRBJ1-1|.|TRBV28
TGTGCCAGCACCTCCTTTGGGGCGCAGACTGAAGCTTTCTTT
CASTSFGAQTEAFF
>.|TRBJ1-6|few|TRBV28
TGTGCCAGCAGCCTATCGACGGGTAATTCACCCCTCCACTTT
CASSLSTGNSPLHF
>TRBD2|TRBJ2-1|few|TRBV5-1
TGCGCCAGCAGCGCCTCTAGCGGGGGGGCCTACAATGAGCAGTTCTTC
CASSASSGGAYNEQFF
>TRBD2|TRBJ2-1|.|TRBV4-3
TGCGCCAGCAGCCAGACGGGGGGGCGGATGTATGAGCAGTTCTTC
CASSQTGGRMYEQFF
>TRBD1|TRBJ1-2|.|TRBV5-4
TGTGCCAGCAGACACCCGGGACAGGGTGTAAATGGCTACACCTTC
CASRHPGQGVNGYTF
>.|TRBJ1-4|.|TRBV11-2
TGTGCCAGCAGCCCTTACAGGGTTGGAAAACTGTTTTTT
CASSPYRVGKLFF
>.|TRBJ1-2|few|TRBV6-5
TGTGCCAGCAGTTACCGGGGCTATGGCTACACCTTC
CASSYRGYGYTF
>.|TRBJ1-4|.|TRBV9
TGTGCCAGCAGCGTAGTGGGGGCATCTAATGAAAAACTGTTTTTT
CASSVVGASNEKLFF
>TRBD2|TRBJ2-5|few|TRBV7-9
TGTGCCAGCAGCTTTCCGGGAGGGGAGACCCAGTACTTC
CASSFPGGETQYF
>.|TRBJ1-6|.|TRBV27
TGTGCCAGCAGTTCCTGGTCGGGACAAGGGAATTCACCCCTCCACTTT
CASSSWSGQGNSPLHF
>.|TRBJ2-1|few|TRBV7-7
TGTGCTAGCAGCTCCCTCATAGCGGCCTCGGGGAATGAGCAGTTCTTC
CASSSLIAASGNEQFF
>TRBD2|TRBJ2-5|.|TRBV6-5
TGTGCCAGCTCGGGGCTAGCGGGGGGCGCCCAGTACTTC
CASSGLAGGAQYF
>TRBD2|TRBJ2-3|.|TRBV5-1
TGCGCCAGCAGCTTTCTAGCGGGGGGGCCAGATACGCAGTATTTT
CASSFLAGGPDTQYF
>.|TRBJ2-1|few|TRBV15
TGTGCCACCAGCGGCGTGGGAGTAGGTAGCTCCTACAATGAGCAGTTCTTC
CATSGVGVGSSYNEQFF
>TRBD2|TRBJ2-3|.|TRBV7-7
TGTGCCAGCAGCCCCGAAGTAGGGGGGAACAGCGGGGGGAGGAATACGCAGTATTTT
CASSPEVGGNSGGRNTQYF
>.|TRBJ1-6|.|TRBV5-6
TGTGCCAGCAGCTTTAGACAGTATAATTCACCCCTCCACTTT
CASSFRQYNSPLHF